These 17 T cell receptor beta chains originate from one sample sequenced in a study of shared clonotypes between healthy human individuals (dated by TCRdb to about 2020). The library was obtained by the immunoSEQ multiplex PCR assay. In TCRdb, the immuneACCESS table is reduced to in-frame sequences with V and J assigned. These tables do not hold every clone; where another copy was compared, an unresolved V gene accounts for under half, and the others remain unexplained. A total of approximately 2.3 million clones appear in this sample, approximately 95% of them only once. The ten biggest clones cover 0.35% to 0.45% of the sample. Material for sequencing was naive CD4+ T cells from PBMCs. The cell subset or site label of this sample denotes: CD45RA+ positively selected. The receptors here all came from a man aged 18 to 30 in good health. Some clones in this sample may be carry-over from other donors' samples.

V usage is TRBV18 and J usage is TRBJ1-2; 8 nucleotides agree with TRBD1. CDR1 and CDR2 (germline): KGHSH, LQKENI. The length of the CDR3 is 15 residues. After removal of 6 bases from V and 5 bases from J, the junction contained 11 bases not matched to a gene. The CDR3 sequence: CASSGRTGTGYGYTF. The CDR3 DNA reads TGTGCCAGCTCCGGGAGGACAGGGACGGGGTATGGCTACACCTTC.

The gene calls are TRBV4-1 and TRBJ1-2; TRBD1 might be the D (6 bases). The germline CDR1 and CDR2 sequences are MGHRA and YSYEKL. V lost 1 base, J lost 5 bases, and 14 bases lay in between. This CDR3 spans 15 amino acids. The CDR3 DNA follows: TGCGCCAGCAGCCAAGCCGGGGGCCGTTCGTATGGCTACACCTTC. This translates into CASSQAGGRSYGYTF.

Note on this clone: At one boundary the junction diverges from the germline segment, which might be a read error. This chain uses TRBV30 with TRBJ1-2, with unresolved D. The V gene's germline CDR1 is GTSNPN and CDR2 SVGIG (reference sequence). CDR3 size: 11 residues. CDR3 DNA sequence: TGTGCCTGGAGTGTAGAGGTTGCCCCTGTCTTC. Its protein is CAWSVEVAPVF. Variable domain in full (rest from reference TRBV30 and TRBJ1-2): SQTIHQWPATLVQPVGSPLSLECTVEGTSNPNLYWYRQAAGRGLQLLFYSVGIGQISSEVPQNLSASRPQDRQFILSSKKLLLSDSGFYLCAWSVEVAPVFGSGTRLTVV.

The V and J genes are TRBV5-4 and TRBJ1-2; D might be TRBD1 (6 bases). The CDR3 has 15 amino acids. V was clipped by 2 bases and J by 0 bases, with 11 bases between them. The V gene's germline CDR1 is SGHNT and CDR2 YYREEE (reference sequence). CDR3 sequence: CASSFKDRANYGYTF. In DNA, the CDR3 is TGTGCCAGCAGCTTTAAGGACAGAGCTAACTATGGCTACACCTTC. Drawing the rest from reference TRBV5-4 and TRBJ1-2, the complete variable domain is ETGVTQSPTHLIKTRGQQVTLRCSSQSGHNTVSWYQQALGQGPQFIFQYYREEENGRGNFPPRFSGLQFPNYSSELNVNALELDDSALYLCASSFKDRANYGYTFGSGTRLTVV.

The chain combines TRBV5-4 with TRBJ1-4; D is possibly TRBD1 (5 bases). The CDR3 totals 17 residues. V was pared by 3 bases and J by 0 bases, with 15 bases between. Germline CDR1 and CDR2: SGHNT and YYREEE (reference sequence). CDR3 protein: CASSSQGGDATNEKLFF. The CDR3, as DNA: TGTGCCAGCAGCTCCCAGGGAGGGGATGCAACTAATGAAAAACTGTTTTTT.

The chain employs TRBV6-6 and TRBJ2-2; 8 positions agree with TRBD2. The CDR3 has 13 amino acids. Germline values: CDR1 MNHNY, CDR2 SVGAGI (reference sequence). The J segment lost 4 bases and the V segment lost 6 bases, leaving 1 base of the junction unmatched. The CDR3 DNA follows: TGTGCCAGCAGGGCGGGAGGCACCGGGGAGCTGTTTTTT. This encodes CASRAGGTGELFF.

The chain carries TRBV28 and TRBJ1-4; D gene ambiguous. The germline V gene has CDR1 MDHEN and CDR2 SYDVKM. Trimming shortened V by 5 bases and J by 1 base, and 14 bases separated the two germline ends. This CDR3 spans 16 amino acids. CDR3 nucleotide sequence: TGTGCCAGCAGTGCTCCCGGCAGTGAAACTAATGAAAAACTGTTTTTT. It is translated as CASSAPGSETNEKLFF. Combining the CDR3 with reference TRBV28 and TRBJ1-4 gives the whole variable domain DVKVTQSSRYLVKRTGEKVFLECVQDMDHENMFWYRQDPGLGLRLIYFSYDVKMKEKGDIPEGYSVSREKKERFSLILESASTNQTSMYLCASSAPGSETNEKLFFGSGTQLSVL.

This rearrangement joins TRBV2 to TRBJ2-1, with TRBD2 matching over 12 bases. This CDR3 has 16 residues. Losses at the gene ends were 7 bases for V and 3 bases for J; bases not matched to a gene: 7. The V gene's germline CDR1 is SNHLY and CDR2 FYNNEI. The CDR3 protein is CASTRLAGVFYNEQFF. The CDR3 bases are TGTGCCAGCACCCGACTAGCGGGAGTATTCTACAATGAGCAGTTCTTC.

This chain connects TRBV15 to TRBJ2-3; the D is unclear. CDR3 size: 15 residues. V was cut by 0 bases and J by 0 bases, with 7 bases left in between. Germline V gives CDR1 LNHNV, CDR2 YYDKDF (reference sequence). CDR3: CATSRDLASTDTQYF. The CDR3, as DNA: TGTGCCACCAGCAGAGACTTGGCTAGCACAGATACGCAGTATTTT.

V is TRBV19 and J is TRBJ2-2, with D possibly matching TRBD2 (7 bases). The CDR3 has 15 residues. V lost 10 bases and J 0 bases, leaving 15 bases between the germline ends. Germline CDR1 reads LNHDA; CDR2 reads SQIVND (reference sequence). The CDR3 loop is CATDGGGPNTGELFF. The DNA for the CDR3 is TGTGCCACCGATGGGGGGGGCCCGAACACCGGGGAGCTGTTTTTT.

This chain connects TRBV9 to TRBJ2-5, with 8 bases that match TRBD1. J was trimmed by 6 bases and V by 4 bases; bases with no gene match: 11. This CDR3 has 15 amino acids. CDR1 is SGDLS, CDR2 YYNGEE, per germline. The CDR3 DNA reads as TGTGCCAGCAGCCGTGACAGGGGTCGGGGGAAGACCCAGTACTTC. Encoded protein: CASSRDRGRGKTQYF.

The chain is built from TRBV2 and TRBJ1-2; D is uncertain. Trimming left V 4 bases short and J 4 bases short, with 10 bases between. Germline CDR1 reads SNHLY; CDR2 reads FYNNEI. The CDR3 is 13 amino acids. The CDR3 region is CASSAAQTYGYTF. DNA for the CDR3: TGTGCCAGCAGTGCAGCACAGACCTATGGCTACACCTTC.

This chain uses TRBV7-2 with TRBJ1-5; D is unclear. The CDR3 runs 16 residues. The germline V and J ends were trimmed by 0 bases and 4 bases, with 13 bases remaining between them. Germline CDR1 reads SGHTA; CDR2 reads FQGNSA. CDR3 region: CASSLAPGRVNQPQHF. The CDR3 region has the DNA TGTGCCAGCAGCTTAGCGCCTGGGCGGGTGAATCAGCCCCAGCATTTT.

V is TRBV6-5 and J is TRBJ2-1, with D perhaps TRBD1 or TRBD2 (5 bases each). Germline CDR1 MNHEY, CDR2 SVGAGI. The CDR3 spans 15 residues. V gave up 4 bases and J gave up 7 bases, with 17 bases separating them. CDR3 region: CASSSLSSEGNEQFF. The DNA for the CDR3 is TGTGCCAGCAGTTCCCTCTCCTCAGAGGGGAATGAGCAGTTCTTC.

V is TRBV7-9 and J is TRBJ2-7, with TRBD2 as a possible D gene (5 bases). The CDR3 totals 14 residues. CDR1 SEHNR and CDR2 FQNEAQ come from the germline V gene (reference sequence). The ends were cut back, 4 bases at V and 0 bases at J, with 10 bases in the middle. CDR3 residues: CASSWGASSYEQYF. CDR3 sequence (DNA): TGTGCCAGCAGCTGGGGAGCGAGCTCCTACGAGCAGTACTTC.

This clone turned up a few times. The chain couples TRBV6-1 to TRBJ1-2; maybe TRBD1 (5 bases). Trimming shortened V by 11 bases and J by 3 bases, and 16 bases separated the two germline ends. Germline-derived CDR1 and CDR2 are MNHNS and SASEGT. There are 13 residues in the CDR3. This chain's CDR3 is CASARGGDYGYTF. The CDR3 nucleotides are TGTGCCTCCGCCCGGGGGGGTGACTATGGCTACACCTTC.

CDR3 residues: CASSKFLGASGNTIYF. The CDR3 DNA follows: TGTGCCAGCAGCAAGTTCCTAGGGGCCAGTGGAAACACCATATATTTT. This rearrangement joins TRBV21-1 to TRBJ1-3; whether TRBD1, the table's D call, matches the DNA was not checked. TRBV21-1 is reported as a pseudogene. The CDR3 consists of 16 residues.